This record covers a single TCR beta chain. This sample was included in a study of blood T cell repertoires in COVID-19. About the study: Collection of acute and convalescent COVID-19 samples took place in the United States, Italy and Spain.

The Seattle patients joined while their infection was active and were tracked longitudinally afterward. TCRdb's table, derived via immunoSEQ multiplex PCR, lists solely in-frame clones and lacks some. Among around 300,000 clones listed, roughly 90% were seen once. The CDR3 has 15 residues. CDR1 SGHKS and CDR2 YYEKEE come from the germline V gene (reference sequence). Trimming cost V 3 bases and J 3 bases, with 12 bases left between them. Sequenced sample: peripheral blood. V and J are TRBV5-5 and TRBJ2-2; D perhaps matches TRBD2 (6 bases). The sequence was collected from a woman in her 30s with COVID-19, enrolled during active disease. The CDR3 sequence: CASSWFGTYTGELFF. CDR3 in DNA: TGTGCCAGCAGCTGGTTTGGGACTTACACCGGGGAGCTGTTTTTT.